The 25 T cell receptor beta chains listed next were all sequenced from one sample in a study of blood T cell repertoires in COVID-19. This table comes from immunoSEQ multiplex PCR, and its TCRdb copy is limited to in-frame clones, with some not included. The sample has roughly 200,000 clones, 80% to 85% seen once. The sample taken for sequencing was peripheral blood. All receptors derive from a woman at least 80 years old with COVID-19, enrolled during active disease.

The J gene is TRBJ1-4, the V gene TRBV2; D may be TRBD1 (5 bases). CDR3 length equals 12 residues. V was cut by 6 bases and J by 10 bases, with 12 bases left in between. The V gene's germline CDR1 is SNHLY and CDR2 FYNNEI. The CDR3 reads CASSDRQSKLFF. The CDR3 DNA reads TGTGCCAGCAGCGACCGACAGTCAAAACTGTTTTTT.

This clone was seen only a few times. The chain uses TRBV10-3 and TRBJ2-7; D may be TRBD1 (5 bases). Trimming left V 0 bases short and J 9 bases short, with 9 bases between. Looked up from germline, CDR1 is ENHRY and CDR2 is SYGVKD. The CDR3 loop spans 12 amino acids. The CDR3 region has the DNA TGTGCCATCAGTGAGTCATGGACATGGCAGTACTTC. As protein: CAISESWTWQYF.

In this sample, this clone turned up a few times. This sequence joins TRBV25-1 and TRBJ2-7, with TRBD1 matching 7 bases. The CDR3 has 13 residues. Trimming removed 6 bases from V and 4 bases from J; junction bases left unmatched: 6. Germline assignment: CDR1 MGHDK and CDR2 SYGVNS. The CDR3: CASSLTGKYEQYF. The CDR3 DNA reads TGTGCCAGCAGCCTGACAGGGAAGTACGAGCAGTACTTC.

The CDR3 loop reads CASSQGGLRLSGANVLTF. For the CDR3, the DNA is TGTGCCAGCAGCCAAGGGGGGCTTCGGTTATCTGGGGCCAACGTCCTGACTTTC. The chain has TRBV3-1 (or the pseudogene TRBV3-2) and TRBJ2-6; a weak D match, TRBD1 (6 bases). V dropped 1 base and J dropped 1 base, with 14 bases sitting between them. Germline V lookup: CDR1 LGHDT, CDR2 YNNKEL (reference sequence). CDR3 size: 18 residues.

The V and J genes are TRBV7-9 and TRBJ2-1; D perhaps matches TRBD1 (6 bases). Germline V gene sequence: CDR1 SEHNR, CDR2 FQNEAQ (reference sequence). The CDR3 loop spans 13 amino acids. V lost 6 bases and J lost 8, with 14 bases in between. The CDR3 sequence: CASRPTGSDEQFF. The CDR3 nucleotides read TGTGCCAGCAGACCAACAGGGTCGGATGAGCAGTTCTTC.

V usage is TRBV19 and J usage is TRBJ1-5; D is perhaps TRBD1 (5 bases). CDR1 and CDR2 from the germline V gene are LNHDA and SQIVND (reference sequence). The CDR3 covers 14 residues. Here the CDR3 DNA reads TGTGGACACAGGTTTATAGTAGGCAATCAGCCCCAGCATTTT. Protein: CGHRFIVGNQPQHF. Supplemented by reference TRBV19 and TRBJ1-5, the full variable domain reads DGGITQSPKYLFRKEGQNVTLSCEQNLNHDAMYWYRQDPGQGLRLIYYSQIVNDFQKGDIAEGYSVSREKKESFPLTVTSAQKNPTAFYLCGHRFIVGNQPQHFGDGTRLSIL.

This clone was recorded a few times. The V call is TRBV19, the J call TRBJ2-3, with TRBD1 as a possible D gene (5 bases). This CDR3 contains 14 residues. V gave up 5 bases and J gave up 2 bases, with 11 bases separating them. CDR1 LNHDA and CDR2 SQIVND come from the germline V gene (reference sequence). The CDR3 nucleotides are TGTGCCAGTAGTGCACAGGAAAACACAGATACGCAGTATTTT. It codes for CASSAQENTDTQYF.

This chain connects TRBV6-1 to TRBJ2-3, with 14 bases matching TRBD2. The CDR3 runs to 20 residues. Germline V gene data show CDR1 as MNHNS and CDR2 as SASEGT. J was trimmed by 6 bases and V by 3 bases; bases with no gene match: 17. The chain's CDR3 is CASSETLRGLAGEGGDTQYF. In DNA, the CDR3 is TGTGCCAGCAGTGAGACCCTTAGGGGACTAGCGGGAGAGGGGGGCGATACGCAGTATTTT.

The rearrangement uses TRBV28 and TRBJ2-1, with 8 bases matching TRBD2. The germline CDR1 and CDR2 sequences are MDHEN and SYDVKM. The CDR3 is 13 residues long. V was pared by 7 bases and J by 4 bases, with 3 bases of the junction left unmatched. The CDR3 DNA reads TGTGCCAGCAAACTAGCGGATTACAATGAGCAGTTCTTC. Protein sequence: CASKLADYNEQFF.

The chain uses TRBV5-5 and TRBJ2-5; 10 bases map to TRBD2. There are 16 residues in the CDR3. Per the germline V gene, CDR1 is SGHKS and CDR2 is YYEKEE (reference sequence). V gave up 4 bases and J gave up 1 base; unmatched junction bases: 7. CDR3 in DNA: TGTGCCAGCAGCATACCTAGGACTAGCGGCCAAGAGACCCAGTACTTC. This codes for CASSIPRTSGQETQYF.

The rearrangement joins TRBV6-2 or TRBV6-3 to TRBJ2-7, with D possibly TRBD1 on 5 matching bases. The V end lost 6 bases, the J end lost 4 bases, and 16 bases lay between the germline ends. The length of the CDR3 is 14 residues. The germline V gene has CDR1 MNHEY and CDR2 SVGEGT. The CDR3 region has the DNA TGTGCCAGCAGCCACCAAGGGGTCGGTTACGAGCAGTACTTC. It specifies CASSHQGVGYEQYF.

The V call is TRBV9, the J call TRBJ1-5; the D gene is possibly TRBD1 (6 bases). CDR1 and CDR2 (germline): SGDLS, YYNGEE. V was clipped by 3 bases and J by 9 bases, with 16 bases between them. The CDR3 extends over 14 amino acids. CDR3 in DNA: TGTGCCAGCAGCGGAGGACAATTAGGGGGGCCCCAGCATTTT. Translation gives CASSGGQLGGPQHF.

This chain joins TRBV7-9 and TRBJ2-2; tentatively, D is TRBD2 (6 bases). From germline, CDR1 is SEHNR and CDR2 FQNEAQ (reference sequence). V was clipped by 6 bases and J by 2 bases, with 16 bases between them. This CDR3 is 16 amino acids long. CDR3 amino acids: CASSVGGPQNTGELFF. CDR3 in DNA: TGTGCCAGCAGTGTGGGGGGACCTCAAAACACCGGGGAGCTGTTTTTT.

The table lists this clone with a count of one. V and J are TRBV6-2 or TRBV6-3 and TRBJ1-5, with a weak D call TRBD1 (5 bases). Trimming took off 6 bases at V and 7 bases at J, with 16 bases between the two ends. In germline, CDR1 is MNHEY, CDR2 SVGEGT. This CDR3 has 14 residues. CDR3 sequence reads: CASRPSAGGQPQHF. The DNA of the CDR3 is TGTGCCAGCAGACCTTCCGCCGGGGGGCAGCCCCAGCATTTT.

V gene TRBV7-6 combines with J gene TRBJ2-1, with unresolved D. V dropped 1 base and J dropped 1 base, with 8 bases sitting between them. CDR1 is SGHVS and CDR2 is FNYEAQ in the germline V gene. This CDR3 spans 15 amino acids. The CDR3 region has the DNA TGTGCCAGCAGCTTAGATGTGGCTTCCTACAATGAGCAGTTCTTC. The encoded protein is CASSLDVASYNEQFF.

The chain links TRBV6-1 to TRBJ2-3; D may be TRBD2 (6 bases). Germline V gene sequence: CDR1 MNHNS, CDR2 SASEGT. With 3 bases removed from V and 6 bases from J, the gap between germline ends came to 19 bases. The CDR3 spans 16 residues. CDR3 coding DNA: TGTGCCAGCAGTGAGTCAGGAGGGCAGGGTTCGGATACGCAGTATTTT. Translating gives CASSESGGQGSDTQYF.

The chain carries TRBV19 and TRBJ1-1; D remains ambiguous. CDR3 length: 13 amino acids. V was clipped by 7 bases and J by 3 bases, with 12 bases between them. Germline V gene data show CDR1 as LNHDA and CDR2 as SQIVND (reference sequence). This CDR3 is CASTFNRDTEAFF. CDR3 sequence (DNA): TGTGCCAGTACCTTCAACCGGGACACTGAAGCTTTCTTT.

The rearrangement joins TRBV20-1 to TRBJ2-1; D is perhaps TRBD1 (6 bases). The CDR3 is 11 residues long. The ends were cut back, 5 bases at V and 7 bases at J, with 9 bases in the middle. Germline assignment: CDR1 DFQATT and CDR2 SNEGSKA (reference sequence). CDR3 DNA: TGCAGTGCTCCCAGGGGTAATGAGCAGTTCTTC. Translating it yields CSAPRGNEQFF.

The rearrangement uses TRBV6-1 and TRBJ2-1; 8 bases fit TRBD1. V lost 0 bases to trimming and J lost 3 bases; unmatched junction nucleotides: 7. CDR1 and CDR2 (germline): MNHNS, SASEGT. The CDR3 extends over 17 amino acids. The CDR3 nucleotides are TGTGCCAGCAGTGAAGCGAAGGACAGGGCGATCTACAATGAGCAGTTCTTC. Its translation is CASSEAKDRAIYNEQFF.

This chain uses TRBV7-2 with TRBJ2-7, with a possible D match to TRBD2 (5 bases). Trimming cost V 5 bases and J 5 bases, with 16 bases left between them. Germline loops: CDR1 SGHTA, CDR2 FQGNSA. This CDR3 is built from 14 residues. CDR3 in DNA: TGTGCCAGCAGCCCCTCCCGAGCGGTGGACGAGCAGTACTTC. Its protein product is CASSPSRAVDEQYF.

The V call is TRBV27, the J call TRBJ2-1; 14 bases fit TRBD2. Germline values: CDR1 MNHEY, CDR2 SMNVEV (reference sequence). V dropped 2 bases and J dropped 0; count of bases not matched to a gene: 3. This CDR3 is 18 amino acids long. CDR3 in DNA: TGTGCCAGCAGTTTACGCGGGACTAGCGGGAGCTCCTACAATGAGCAGTTCTTC. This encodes CASSLRGTSGSSYNEQFF.

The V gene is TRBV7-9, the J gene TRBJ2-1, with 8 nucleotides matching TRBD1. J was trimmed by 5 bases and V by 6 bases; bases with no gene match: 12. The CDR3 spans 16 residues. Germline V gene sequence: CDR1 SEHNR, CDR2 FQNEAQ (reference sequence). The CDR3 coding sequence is TGTGCCAGCAGTTCCAGCACAGGGGGATGGGACAATGAGCAGTTCTTC. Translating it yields CASSSSTGGWDNEQFF.

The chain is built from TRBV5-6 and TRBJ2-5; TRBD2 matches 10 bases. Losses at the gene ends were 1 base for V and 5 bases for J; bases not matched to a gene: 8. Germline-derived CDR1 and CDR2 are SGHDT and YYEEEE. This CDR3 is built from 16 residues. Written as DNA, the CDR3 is TGTGCCAGCAGCTTGTCCCAAGCGGGAGGGCATGAGACCCAGTACTTC. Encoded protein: CASSLSQAGGHETQYF.

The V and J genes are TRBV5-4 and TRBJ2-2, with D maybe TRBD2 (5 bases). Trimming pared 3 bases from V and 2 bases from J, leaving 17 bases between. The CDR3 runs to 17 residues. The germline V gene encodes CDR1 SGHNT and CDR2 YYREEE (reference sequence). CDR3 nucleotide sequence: TGTGCCAGCAGCTCGGGGATCACCTTGGCTAACACCGGGGAGCTGTTTTTT. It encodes CASSSGITLANTGELFF.

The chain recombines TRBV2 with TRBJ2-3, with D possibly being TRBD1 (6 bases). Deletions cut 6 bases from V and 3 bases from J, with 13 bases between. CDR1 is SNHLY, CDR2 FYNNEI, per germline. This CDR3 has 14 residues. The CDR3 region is CASRKDRRTDTQYF. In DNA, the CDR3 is TGTGCCAGCAGAAAGGACAGACGGACAGATACGCAGTATTTT.